This TCR beta chain came from a study of T cells in Graves' hyperthyroidism and ophthalmopathy. The CDR3 regions of TCR beta were amplified from RNA transcripts. RT-PCR in the first round (using the HTBI primer set) targeted the TCR CDR3. TCRdb fed the multiplex PCR reads into MiXCR, producing one record per CDR3 protein. The sample carries about 350,000 distinct CDR3 sequences, approximately 15% recorded once. The CDR3 sequence is 20 residues long. The V end lost 6 bases, the J end lost 4 bases, and 33 bases lay between the germline ends. Germline CDR1 is DFQATT and CDR2 is SNEGSKA (reference sequence).

The sequencing input was blood. The V gene is TRBV20-1, the J gene TRBJ2-2, with D maybe TRBD2 (6 bases). The receptor's source is a woman aged 30 to 39 with Graves' hyperthyroidism. The CDR3: CSAADLRERVTLISTGELFF. For the CDR3, the DNA is TGCAGTGCAGCCGACCTTCGGGAGCGGGTAACCCTCATTTCCACCGGGGAGCTGTTTTTT.